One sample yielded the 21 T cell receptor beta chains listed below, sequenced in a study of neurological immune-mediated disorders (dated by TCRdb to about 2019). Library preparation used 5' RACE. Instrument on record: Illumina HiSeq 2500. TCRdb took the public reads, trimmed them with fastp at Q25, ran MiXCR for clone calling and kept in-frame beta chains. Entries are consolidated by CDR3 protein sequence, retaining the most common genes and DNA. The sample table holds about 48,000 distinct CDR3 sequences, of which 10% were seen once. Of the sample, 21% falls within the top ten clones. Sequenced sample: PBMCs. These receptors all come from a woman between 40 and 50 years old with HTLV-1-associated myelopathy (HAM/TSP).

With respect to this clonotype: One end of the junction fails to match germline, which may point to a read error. Written as DNA, the CDR3 is TGTGCCAGTAGCCTCCCGGGACAGTATAATTCACCCCGCCACTTT. Its protein is CASSLPGQYNSPRHF. This sequence joins TRBV5-8 and TRBJ1-6; 7 bases match TRBD1. The germline V gene encodes CDR1 SGHTS and CDR2 YDEGEE. The CDR3 runs to 15 residues.

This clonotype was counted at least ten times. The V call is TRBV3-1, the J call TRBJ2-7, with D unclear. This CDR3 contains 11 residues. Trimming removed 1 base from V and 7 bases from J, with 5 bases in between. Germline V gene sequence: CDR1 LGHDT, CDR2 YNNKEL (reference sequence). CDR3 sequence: CASSQGWEQYF. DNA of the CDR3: TGTGCCAGCAGCCAAGGATGGGAGCAGTACTTC.

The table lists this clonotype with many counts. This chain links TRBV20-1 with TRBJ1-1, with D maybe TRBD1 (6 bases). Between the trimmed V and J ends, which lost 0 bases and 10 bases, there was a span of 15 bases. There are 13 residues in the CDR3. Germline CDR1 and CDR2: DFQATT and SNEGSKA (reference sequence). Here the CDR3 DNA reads TGCAGTGCTAGAGATCGGTGGGGGGCGCGAGCTTTCTTT. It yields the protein CSARDRWGARAFF.

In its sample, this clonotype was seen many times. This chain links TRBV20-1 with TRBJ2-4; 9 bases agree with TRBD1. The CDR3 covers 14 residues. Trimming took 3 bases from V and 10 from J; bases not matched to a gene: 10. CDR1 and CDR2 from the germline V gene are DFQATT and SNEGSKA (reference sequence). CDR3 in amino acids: CSARGGTGSGIQYF. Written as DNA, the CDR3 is TGCAGTGCTAGGGGAGGGACAGGGAGTGGTATTCAGTACTTC.

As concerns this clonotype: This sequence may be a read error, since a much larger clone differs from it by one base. The CDR3 bases are TGCGCCAGCAGCTTGTACAGGGGGGCTGTCTACGAGCATTACTTC. Protein sequence: CASSLYRGAVYEHYF. This chain uses TRBV5-1 with TRBJ2-7; 8 bases are a match to TRBD1. There are 15 residues in the CDR3. Germline CDR1 is SGHRS and CDR2 is YFSETQ.

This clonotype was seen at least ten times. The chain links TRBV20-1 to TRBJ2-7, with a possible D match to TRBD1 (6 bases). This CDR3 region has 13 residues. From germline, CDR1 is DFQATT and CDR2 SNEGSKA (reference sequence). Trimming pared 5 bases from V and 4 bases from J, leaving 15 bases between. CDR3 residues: CSASDSSQYEQYF. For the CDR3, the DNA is TGCAGTGCTTCGGACAGCTCGCAGTACGAGCAGTACTTC.

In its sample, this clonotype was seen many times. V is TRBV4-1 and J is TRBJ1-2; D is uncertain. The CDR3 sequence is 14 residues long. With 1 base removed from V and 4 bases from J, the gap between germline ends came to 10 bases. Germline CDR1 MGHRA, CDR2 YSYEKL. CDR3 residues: CASSQVGSPYGYTF. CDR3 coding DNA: TGCGCCAGCAGCCAAGTGGGCAGCCCCTATGGCTACACCTTC.

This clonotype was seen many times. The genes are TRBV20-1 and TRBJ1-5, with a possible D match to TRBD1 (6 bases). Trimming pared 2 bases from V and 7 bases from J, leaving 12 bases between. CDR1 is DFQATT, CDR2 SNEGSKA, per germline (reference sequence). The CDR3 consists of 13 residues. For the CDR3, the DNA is TGCAGTGCTAGAAGGGGGGAAGGACAGCCCCAGCATTTT. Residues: CSARRGEGQPQHF.

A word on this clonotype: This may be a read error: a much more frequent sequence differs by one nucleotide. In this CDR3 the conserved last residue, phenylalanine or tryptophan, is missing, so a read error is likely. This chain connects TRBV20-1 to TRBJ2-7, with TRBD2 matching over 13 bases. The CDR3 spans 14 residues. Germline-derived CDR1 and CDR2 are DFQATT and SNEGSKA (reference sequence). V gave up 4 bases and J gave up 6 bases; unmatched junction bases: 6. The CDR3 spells CSAKITSGGGEQYS. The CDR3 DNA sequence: TGCAGTGCTAAAATCACTAGCGGGGGGGGCGAGCAGTACTCC.

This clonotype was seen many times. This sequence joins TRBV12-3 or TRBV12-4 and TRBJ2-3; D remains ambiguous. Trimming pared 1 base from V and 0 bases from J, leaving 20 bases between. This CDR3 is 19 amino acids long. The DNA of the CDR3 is TGTGCCAGCAGTTTAGGATTTGATTCGCGGAAAGCTAGCACAGATACGCAGTATTTT. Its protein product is CASSLGFDSRKASTDTQYF.

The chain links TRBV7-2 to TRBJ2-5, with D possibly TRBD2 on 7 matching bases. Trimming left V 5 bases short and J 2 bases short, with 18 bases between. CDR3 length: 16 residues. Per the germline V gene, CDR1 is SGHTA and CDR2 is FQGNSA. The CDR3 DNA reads TGTGCCAGCAGCCCATCCTCGGGGGGCCGACAAGAGACCCAGTACTTC. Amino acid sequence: CASSPSSGGRQETQYF.

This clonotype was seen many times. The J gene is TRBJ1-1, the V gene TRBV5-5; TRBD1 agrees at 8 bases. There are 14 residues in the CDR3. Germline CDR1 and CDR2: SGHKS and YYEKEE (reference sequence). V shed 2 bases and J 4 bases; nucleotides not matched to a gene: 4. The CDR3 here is CASSFQGAITEAFF. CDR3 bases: TGTGCCAGCAGCTTTCAGGGGGCAATCACTGAAGCTTTCTTT.

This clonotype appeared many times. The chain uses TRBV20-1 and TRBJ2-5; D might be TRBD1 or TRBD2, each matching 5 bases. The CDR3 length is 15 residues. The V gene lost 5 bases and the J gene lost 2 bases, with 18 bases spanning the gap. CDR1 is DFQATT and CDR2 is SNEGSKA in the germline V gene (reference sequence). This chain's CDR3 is CSASPSGTLQETQYF. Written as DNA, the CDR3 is TGCAGTGCTTCACCCTCCGGGACGCTGCAAGAGACCCAGTACTTC.

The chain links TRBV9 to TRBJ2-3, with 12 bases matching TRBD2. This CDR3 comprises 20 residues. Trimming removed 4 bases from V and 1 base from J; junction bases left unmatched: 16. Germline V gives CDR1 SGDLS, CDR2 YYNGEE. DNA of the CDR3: TGTGCCAGCAGCCTCCGGCCGACTAGCGGGGGCGCAATCCGCACAGATACGCAGTATTTT. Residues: CASSLRPTSGGAIRTDTQYF.

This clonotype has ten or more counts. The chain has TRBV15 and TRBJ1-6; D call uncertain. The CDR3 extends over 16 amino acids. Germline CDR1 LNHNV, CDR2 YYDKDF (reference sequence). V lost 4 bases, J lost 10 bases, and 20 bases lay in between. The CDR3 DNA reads TGTGCCACCAGCATCCATTTTCTTCTTGGGGAATCACCCCTCCACTTT. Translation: CATSIHFLLGESPLHF. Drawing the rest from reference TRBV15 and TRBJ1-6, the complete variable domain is DAMVIQNPRYQVTQFGKPVTLSCSQTLNHNVMYWYQQKSSQAPKLLFHYYDKDFNNEADTPDNFQSRRPNTSFCFLDIRSPGLGDTAMYLCATSIHFLLGESPLHFGNGTRLTVT.

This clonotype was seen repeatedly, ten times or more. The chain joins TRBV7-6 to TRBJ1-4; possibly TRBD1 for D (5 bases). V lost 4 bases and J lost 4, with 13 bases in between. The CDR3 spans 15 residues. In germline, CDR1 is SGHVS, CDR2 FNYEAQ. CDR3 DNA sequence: TGTGCCAGCAGCTCGAAGGGACGGCATAATGAAAAACTGTTTTTT. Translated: CASSSKGRHNEKLFF.

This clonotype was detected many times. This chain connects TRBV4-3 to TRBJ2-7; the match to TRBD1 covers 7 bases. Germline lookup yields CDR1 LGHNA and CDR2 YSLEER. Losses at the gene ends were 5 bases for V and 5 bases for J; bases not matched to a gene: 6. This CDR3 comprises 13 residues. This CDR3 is CASSFRQGNEQYF. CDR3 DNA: TGCGCCAGCAGCTTCCGACAGGGAAACGAGCAGTACTTC.

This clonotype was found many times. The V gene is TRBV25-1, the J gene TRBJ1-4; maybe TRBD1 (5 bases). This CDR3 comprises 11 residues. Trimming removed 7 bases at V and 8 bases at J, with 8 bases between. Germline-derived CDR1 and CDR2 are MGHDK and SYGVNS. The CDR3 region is CASKGAEKLFF. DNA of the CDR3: TGTGCCAGCAAAGGGGCGGAAAAACTGTTTTTT.

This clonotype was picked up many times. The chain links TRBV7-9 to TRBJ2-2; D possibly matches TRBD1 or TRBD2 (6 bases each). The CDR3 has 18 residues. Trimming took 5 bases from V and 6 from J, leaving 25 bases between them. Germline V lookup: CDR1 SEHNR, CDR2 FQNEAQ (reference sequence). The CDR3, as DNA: TGTGCCAGCAGCCGACCCCCTCTAACGGGGGCCGGGGCCGGGGAGCTGTTTTTT. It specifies CASSRPPLTGAGAGELFF.

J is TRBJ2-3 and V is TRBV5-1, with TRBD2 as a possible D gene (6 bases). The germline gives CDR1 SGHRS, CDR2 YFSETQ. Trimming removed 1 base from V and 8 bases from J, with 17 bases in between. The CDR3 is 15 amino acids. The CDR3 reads CASSLPLTSTSTQYF. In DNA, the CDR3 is TGCGCCAGCAGCTTGCCGTTAACTAGCACAAGTACGCAGTATTTT.

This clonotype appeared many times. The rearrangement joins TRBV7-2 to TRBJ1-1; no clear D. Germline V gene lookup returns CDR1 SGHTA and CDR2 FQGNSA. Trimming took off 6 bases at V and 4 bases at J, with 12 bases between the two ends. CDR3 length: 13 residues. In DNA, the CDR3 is TGTGCCAGCAGGAGCGAACTCTTCACTGAAGCTTTCTTT. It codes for CASRSELFTEAFF.